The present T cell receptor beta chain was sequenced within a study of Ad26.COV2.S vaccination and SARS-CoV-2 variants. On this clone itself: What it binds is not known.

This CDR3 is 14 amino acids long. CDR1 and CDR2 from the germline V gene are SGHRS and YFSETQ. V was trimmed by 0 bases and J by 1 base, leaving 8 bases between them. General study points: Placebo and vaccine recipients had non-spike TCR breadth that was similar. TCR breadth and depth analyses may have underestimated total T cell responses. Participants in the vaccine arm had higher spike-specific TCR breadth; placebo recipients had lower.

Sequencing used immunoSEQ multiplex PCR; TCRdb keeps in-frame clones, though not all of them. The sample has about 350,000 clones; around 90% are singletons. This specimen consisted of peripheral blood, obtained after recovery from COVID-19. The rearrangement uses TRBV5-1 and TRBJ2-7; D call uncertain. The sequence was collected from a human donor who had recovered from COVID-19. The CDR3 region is CASSLVADSYEQYF. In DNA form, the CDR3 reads TGCGCCAGCAGCTTGGTTGCGGATTCCTACGAGCAGTACTTC.